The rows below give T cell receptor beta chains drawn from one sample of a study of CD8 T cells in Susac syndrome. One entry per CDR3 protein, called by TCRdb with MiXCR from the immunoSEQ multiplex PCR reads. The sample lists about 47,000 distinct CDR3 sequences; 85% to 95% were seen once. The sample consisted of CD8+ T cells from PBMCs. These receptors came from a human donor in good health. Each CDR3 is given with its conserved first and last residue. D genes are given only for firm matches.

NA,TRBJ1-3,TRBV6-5,CAAGSGNTIYF
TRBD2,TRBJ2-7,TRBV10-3,CAISESTSGSYEQYF
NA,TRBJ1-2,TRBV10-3,CAISEGGLGNYGYTF
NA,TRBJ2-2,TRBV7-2,CASSSPRWGELFF
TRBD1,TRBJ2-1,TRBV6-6,CASSLLTGFGNEQFF
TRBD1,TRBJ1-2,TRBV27,CASSLRGQGARGYTF
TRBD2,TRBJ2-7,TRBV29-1,CSVITSASVEQYF
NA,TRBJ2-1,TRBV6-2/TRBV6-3,CASSTGSSYNEQFF
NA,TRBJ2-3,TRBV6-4,CASSDSGLLGGTYTQYF
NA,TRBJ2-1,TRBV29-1,CSVQTRGLNEQFF
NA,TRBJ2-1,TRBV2,CASSGDRIHNEQFF
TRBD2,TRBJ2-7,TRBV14,CASRPSGLAVAYEQYF
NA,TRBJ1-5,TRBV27,CASSLTPYSNQPQHF
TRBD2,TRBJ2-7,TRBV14,CASSHETSVVQYF
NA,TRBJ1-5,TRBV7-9,CASSSAGLRGPQHF
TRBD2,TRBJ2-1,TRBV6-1,CASPIAGGPYNEQFF
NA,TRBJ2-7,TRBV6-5,CASRPLLALSYEQYF
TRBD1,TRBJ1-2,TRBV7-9,CASSLAGTGWDGYTF
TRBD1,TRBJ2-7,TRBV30,CAWSLSSTGGTYEQYF
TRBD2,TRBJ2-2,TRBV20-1,CSARGDREGIGELFF
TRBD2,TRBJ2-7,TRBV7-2,CASSFGLAEFYEQYF
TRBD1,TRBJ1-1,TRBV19,CASTWDRNTEAFF
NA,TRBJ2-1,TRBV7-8,CASSPLASPPDNEQFF
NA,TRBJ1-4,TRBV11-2,CASSPFPGATNEKLFF
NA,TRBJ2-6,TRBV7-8,CASSFGGGTAGISGANVLTF
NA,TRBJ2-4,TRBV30,CAWSPYLAKNIQYF
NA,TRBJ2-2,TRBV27,CASSFGIGTGELFF
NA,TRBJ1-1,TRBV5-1,CASSPPAAGDATEAFF
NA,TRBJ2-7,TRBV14,CASSPTGSYEQYF
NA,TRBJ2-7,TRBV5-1,CASRAVDRSYEQYF
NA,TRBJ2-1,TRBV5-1,CASSYTGIMFF
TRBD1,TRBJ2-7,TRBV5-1,CASSEGQGTYEQYF
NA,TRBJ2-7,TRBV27,CASSLARGYEQYF
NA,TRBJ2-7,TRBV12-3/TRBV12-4,CASSPGAPGEQYF
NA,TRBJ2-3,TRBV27,CASGPGQLTDTQYF
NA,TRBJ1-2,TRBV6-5,CASSYKGWRYGYTF
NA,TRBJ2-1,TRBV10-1,CASVGSSSYNEQFF
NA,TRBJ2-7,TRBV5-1,CASSLRVGILNEQYF
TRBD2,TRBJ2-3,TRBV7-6,CASSPGLAGGYTDTQYF
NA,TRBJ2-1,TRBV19,CATRLGYNEQFF
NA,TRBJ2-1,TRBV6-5,CASSYPWGNEQFF
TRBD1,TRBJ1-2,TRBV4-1,CASSHTGQGPGGYTF
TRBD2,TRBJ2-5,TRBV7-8,CASSPGLAGGYLQETQYF
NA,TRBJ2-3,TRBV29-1,CSVKGGDTDTQYF
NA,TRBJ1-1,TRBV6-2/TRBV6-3,CASRGKGRMNTEAFF
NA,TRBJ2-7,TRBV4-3,CASSQIWAEAGEQYF
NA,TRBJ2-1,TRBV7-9,CASSPRERVNHNEQFF
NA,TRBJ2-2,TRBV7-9,CASALGAGELFF
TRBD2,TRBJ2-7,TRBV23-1,CASSPGGRTTNYEQYF
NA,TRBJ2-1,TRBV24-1,CATSDFPGQEQFF
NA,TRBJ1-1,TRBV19,CASSILLRSEAFF
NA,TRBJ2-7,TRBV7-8,CASSSSGTTSYEQYF
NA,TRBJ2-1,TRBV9,CASSVVAGSYNEQFF
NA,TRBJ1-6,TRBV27,CASSLPTGNLHF
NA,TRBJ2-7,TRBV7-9,CASSFGSYEQYF
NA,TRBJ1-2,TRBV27,CASSLSYQARGYTF
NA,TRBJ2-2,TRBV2,CASSGSGNTGELFF
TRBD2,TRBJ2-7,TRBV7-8,CASSQGLAGVPSYEQYF